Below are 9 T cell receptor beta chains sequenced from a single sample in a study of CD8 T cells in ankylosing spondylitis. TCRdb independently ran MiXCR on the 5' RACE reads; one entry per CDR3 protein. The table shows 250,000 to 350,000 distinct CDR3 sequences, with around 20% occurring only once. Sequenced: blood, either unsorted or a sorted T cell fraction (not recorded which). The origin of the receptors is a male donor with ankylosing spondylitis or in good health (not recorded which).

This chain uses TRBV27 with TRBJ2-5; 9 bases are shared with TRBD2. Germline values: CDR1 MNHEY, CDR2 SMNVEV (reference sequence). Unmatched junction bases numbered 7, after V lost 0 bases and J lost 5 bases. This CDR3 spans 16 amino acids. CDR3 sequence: CASSLSRLAGSETQYF. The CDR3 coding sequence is TGTGCCAGCAGTTTATCGAGGCTAGCGGGATCTGAGACCCAGTACTTC.

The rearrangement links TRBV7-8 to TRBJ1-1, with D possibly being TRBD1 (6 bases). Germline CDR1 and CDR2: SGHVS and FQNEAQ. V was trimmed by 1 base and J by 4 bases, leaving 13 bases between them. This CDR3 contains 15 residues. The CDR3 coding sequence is TGTGCCAGCAGCTTAGATCTGGGGGCAGGCACTGAAGCTTTCTTT. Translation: CASSLDLGAGTEAFF. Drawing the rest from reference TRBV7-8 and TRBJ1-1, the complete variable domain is GAGVSQSPRYKVAKRGQDVALRCDPISGHVSLFWYQQALGQGPEFLTYFQNEAQLDKSGLPSDRFFAERPEGSVSTLKIQRTQQEDSAVYLCASSLDLGAGTEAFFGQGTRLTVV.

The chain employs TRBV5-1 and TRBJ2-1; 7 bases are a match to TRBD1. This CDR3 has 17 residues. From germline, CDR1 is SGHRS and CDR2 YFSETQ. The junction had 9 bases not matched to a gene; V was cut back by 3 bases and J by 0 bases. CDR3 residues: CASSSPQGESSYNEQFF. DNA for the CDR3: TGCGCCAGCAGCTCACCCCAGGGGGAGAGCTCCTACAATGAGCAGTTCTTC.

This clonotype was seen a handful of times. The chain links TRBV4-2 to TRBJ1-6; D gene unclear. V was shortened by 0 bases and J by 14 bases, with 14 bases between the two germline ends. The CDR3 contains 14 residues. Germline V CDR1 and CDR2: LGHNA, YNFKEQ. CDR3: CASSQDPLGSALHF. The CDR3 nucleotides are TGTGCCAGCAGCCAAGATCCCCTAGGCAGCGCCCTCCACTTT.

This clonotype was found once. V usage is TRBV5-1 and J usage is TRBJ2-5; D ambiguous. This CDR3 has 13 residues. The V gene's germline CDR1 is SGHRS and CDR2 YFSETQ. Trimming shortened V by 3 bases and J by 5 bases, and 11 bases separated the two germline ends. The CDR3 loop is CASSSAPRETQYF. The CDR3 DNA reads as TGCGCCAGCAGCTCGGCCCCCCGGGAGACCCAGTACTTC.

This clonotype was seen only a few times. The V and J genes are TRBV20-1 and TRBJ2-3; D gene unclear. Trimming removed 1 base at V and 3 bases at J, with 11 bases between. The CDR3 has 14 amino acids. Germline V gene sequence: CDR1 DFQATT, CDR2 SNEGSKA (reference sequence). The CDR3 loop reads CSARGARRTDTQYF. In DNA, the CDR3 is TGCAGTGCTAGAGGGGCCCGCCGTACAGATACGCAGTATTTT.

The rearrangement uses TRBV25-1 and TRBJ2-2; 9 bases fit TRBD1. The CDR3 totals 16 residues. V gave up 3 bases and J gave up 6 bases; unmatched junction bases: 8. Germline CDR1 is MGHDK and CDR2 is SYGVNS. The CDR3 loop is CASSDPGTGRAGELFF. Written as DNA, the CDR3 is TGTGCCAGCAGTGATCCCGGGACAGGGCGGGCCGGGGAGCTGTTTTTT.

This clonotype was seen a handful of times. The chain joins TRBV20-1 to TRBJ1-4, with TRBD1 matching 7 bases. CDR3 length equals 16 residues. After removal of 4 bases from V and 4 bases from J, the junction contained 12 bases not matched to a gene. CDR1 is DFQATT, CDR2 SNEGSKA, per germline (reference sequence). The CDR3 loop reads CSAIMAGGPDNEKLFF. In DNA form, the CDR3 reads TGCAGTGCTATAATGGCAGGGGGTCCTGATAATGAAAAACTGTTTTTT.

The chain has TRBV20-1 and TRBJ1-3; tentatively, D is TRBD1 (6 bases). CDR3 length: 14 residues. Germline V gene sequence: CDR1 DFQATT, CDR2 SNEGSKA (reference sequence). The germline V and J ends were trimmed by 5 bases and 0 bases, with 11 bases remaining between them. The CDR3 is CSAGDISSGNTIYF. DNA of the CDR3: TGCAGTGCTGGGGACATTTCCTCTGGAAACACCATATATTTT.